The entry below gives a single T cell receptor beta chain sequence along with its context. The sample originates from a study of control samples from healthy donors and cancer patients. Repertoires were generated with immunoSEQ multiplex PCR, while TCRdb's copy carries only in-frame clones and drops some. The sample includes about 130,000 clones, approximately 92% of them seen just once. The CDR3 consists of 15 residues. Germline CDR1 SNHLY, CDR2 FYNNEI. Trimming cost V 2 bases and J 4 bases, with 15 bases left between them. The chain has TRBV2 and TRBJ2-7; tentative D call: TRBD2 (5 bases). The sample consisted of PBMCs. The clonotype was recovered from an elderly man with head and neck cancer. The DNA of the CDR3 is TGTGCCAGCAGTGAAAAATGGGCGGGCCTGTACGAGCAGTACTTC. Its protein is CASSEKWAGLYEQYF.